The rows below give T cell receptor beta chains drawn from one sample of a study of T cell repertoires in cytomegalovirus infection. TCRdb re-analysed the reads in MiXCR, keeping a single row per CDR3 protein. In the table there are hundreds of thousands of distinct CDR3 sequences, 24% of which are singletons. The sample was CD8+ T cells from PBMCs. These TCRs come from a human donor in good health (CMV status not recorded). Some clones in this sample may be carry-over from other donors' samples. Each CDR3 is given with its conserved first and last residue. A D gene is named only where the DNA matches it firmly. The listing skips clone size in some rows; elsewhere it reads once, few, many or a size class.

abundance,j_gene,v_gene,d_gene,CDR3nt,CDR3aa
-,TRBJ1-2,TRBV20-1,-,TGCAGTGCCCCGGACCCTGAAGAATATGGCTACGCCTTC,CSAPDPEEYGYAF
-,TRBJ2-1,TRBV7-9,TRBD1,TGTGCCAGCTTCGGGGGGCTGACAGGGGGCTCCCTCTCCTACAATGAGCAGTTCTTC,CASFGGLTGGSLSYNEQFF
many,TRBJ2-1,TRBV7-9,TRBD2,TGTGCCAGCAGCACAAGCGGGAAGGGACTGTTCTTC,CASSTSGKGLFF
-,TRBJ1-5,TRBV4-2,-,TGTGCCAGCAGCCAAGAGATCGCCATTAGCAATCAGCCCCAGCATTTT,CASSQEIAISNQPQHF
few,TRBJ2-5,TRBV14,-,TGTGCCAGCAGCCAAGACAGAAAAGAGACCCAGTACTTC,CASSQDRKETQYF
-,TRBJ2-1,TRBV28,TRBD2,TGTGCCAGCAGTTTTACCTTAGCGGGGGGCCCCTACAATGAGCAGTTCTTC,CASSFTLAGGPYNEQFF
many,TRBJ2-5,TRBV12-3/TRBV12-4,-,TGTGCCAGCGAAGGGGGAAGTGAGAAGACCCAGTACTTC,CASEGGSEKTQYF
few,TRBJ1-5,TRBV20-1,-,TGCAGTGCTAGAGATCGTAGCGGTCATAGCAATCAGCCCCAGCATTTT,CSARDRSGHSNQPQHF
-,TRBJ1-2,TRBV20-1,TRBD1,TGCAGTGCAGGACAGGATGGCTACACCTTC,CSAGQDGYTF
-,TRBJ2-7,TRBV10-3,-,TGTGCCATCAGTCCGACGGCGAACTCCTACGAGCAGTACTTC,CAISPTANSYEQYF
few,TRBJ1-5,TRBV10-3,-,TGTGCCATCGGAGAAGTGGGTGGACAGCCCCAGCATTTT,CAIGEVGGQPQHF
few,TRBJ2-2,TRBV7-9,TRBD1,TGTGCCAGCAGCCCAACAGGGGAATACACCGGGGAGCTGTTTTTT,CASSPTGEYTGELFF
many,TRBJ2-7,TRBV7-8,-,TGTGCCAGCAGCTGGAGGCCTCACGAGCAGTACTTC,CASSWRPHEQYF
many,TRBJ2-1,TRBV28,-,TGTGCCAGCAGCCACGACATGGTTGACGGAAGCTCCTACAATGAGCAGTTCTTC,CASSHDMVDGSSYNEQFF
-,TRBJ1-2,TRBV20-1,-,TGCAGTGCTAGAGATTTCGGGGGCCCTCCCACAATCTATGGCTACACCTTC,CSARDFGGPPTIYGYTF
-,TRBJ2-7,TRBV9,-,TGTGCCAGCAGCGTAGCCCCTATAACCTACGAGCAGTACTTC,CASSVAPITYEQYF
-,TRBJ1-1,TRBV7-2,-,TGTGCCAGCACCTCTGGCGGGAGAGAGACTGAAGCTTTCTTT,CASTSGGRETEAFF
-,TRBJ1-1,TRBV19,TRBD1,TGTGCCAGTAGGGGCCCCGGGCAGGGGGGGAACACTGAAGCTTTCTTT,CASRGPGQGGNTEAFF
many,TRBJ2-7,TRBV10-3,TRBD1,TGTGCCATCAGTGGGGGACAGAACTCCTACGAGCAGTACTTC,CAISGGQNSYEQYF
few,TRBJ2-1,TRBV6-1,-,TGTGCCACCCTTAATCTGAGCTCCTACAATGAGCAGTTCTTC,CATLNLSSYNEQFF
many,TRBJ1-4,TRBV28,TRBD1,TGTGCCAGCAGTTTATGGGCATTGGGACAGGGGAATGAAAAACTGTTTTTT,CASSLWALGQGNEKLFF
many,TRBJ2-5,TRBV7-6,TRBD1,TGTGCCAGCAGCGGCCGGGACAGGGTTCACCAAGAGACCCAGTACTTC,CASSGRDRVHQETQYF
few,TRBJ1-1,TRBV10-3,TRBD1,TGTGCCATCAGTGAGCCTACAGGGGTAGCTTTCTTT,CAISEPTGVAFF
many,TRBJ1-1,TRBV12-3/TRBV12-4,TRBD1,TGTGCCATCCGGACAGGGGACCTTTTCTTT,CAIRTGDLFF
few,TRBJ2-3,TRBV24-1,TRBD1,TGTGCCACCAGTGAACCCGGACAGGGCCCCACAGATACGCAGTATTTT,CATSEPGQGPTDTQYF
-,TRBJ2-7,TRBV7-9,TRBD2,TGTGCCAGCAGCTTGGGGACTAGCGTATACGAGCAGTACTTC,CASSLGTSVYEQYF
-,TRBJ1-2,TRBV6-5,-,TGTGCCAGCAGTTACTCCCAGGGCCGGGATGGCTACACCTTC,CASSYSQGRDGYTF